These T cell receptor beta chains were read from a single sample in a study of shared clonotypes between healthy human individuals. Some clones are missing from TCRdb's copy, which holds only in-frame ones; the method was immunoSEQ multiplex PCR. The sample includes around 650,000 clones, approximately 96% seen only once; the top ten take approximately 0.12%. The sequenced sample consisted of naive CD8+ T cells sorted from blood. Every receptor here comes from a woman aged 30 to 39 in good health. CDR3s include the opening cysteine and the closing phenylalanine or tryptophan. D genes are given only for firm matches. Clone size is given for some rows only: seen once, a few or many times, or a class if the clone is expanded.

TRBJ2-3	.	.	TRBV28	TGTGCCAGCAGTTTAGGGGGCCGAACAGATACGCAGTATTTT	CASSLGGRTDTQYF
TRBJ2-7	TRBD1	.	TRBV5-5	TGTGCCAGCAGCTTGCCCGGGACAGCCCCGAACGAGCAGTACTTC	CASSLPGTAPNEQYF
TRBJ2-1	.	.	TRBV5-1	TGCGCCAGCAGCCCAAACTCCCACAGGAGCTCCTACAATGAGCAGTTCTTC	CASSPNSHRSSYNEQFF
TRBJ2-7	.	.	TRBV15	TGTGCCACCAGCACGGGCGGGGAGAACTACGAGCAGTACTTC	CATSTGGENYEQYF
TRBJ2-1	TRBD2	.	TRBV5-1	TGCGCCAGCAGCTTGGAACTAGCGGGAGGGTACAATGAGCAGTTCTTC	CASSLELAGGYNEQFF
TRBJ2-2	TRBD2	.	TRBV4-1	TGCGCCAGCAGCCCGGGAGGGAGGGCCACGGCCGGGGAGCTGTTTTTT	CASSPGGRATAGELFF
TRBJ1-4	.	once	TRBV7-9	TGTGCCAGCAGCTTAGGACAGCGAGAGGCAAGGGAAAAACTGTTTTTT	CASSLGQREAREKLFF
TRBJ2-2	.	.	TRBV15	TGTGCCACCAAACTGGGGGCCGGGGAGCTGTTTTTT	CATKLGAGELFF
TRBJ2-2	TRBD1	.	TRBV7-9	TGTGCCAGCAGCTTAACGAGGACAGGGTTGAACACCGGGGAGCTGTTTTTT	CASSLTRTGLNTGELFF
TRBJ1-2	.	.	TRBV28	TGTGCCAGCAGTTTATTTCTAGGAAACTATGGCTACACCTTC	CASSLFLGNYGYTF
TRBJ2-7	.	.	TRBV6-1	TGTGCCAGCAGTGCAACCGGGACGGACTCCTACGAGCAGTACTTC	CASSATGTDSYEQYF
TRBJ2-1	.	.	TRBV28	TGTGCCAGCAGTTCTACCCAACTGACACCGAGCTCCTACAATGAGCAGTTCTTC	CASSSTQLTPSSYNEQFF
TRBJ1-1	TRBD1	.	TRBV10-2	TGCGCCAGCAGTAGGGGGACAGCCCCTGAAGCTTTCTTT	CASSRGTAPEAFF
TRBJ1-2	.	.	TRBV5-1	TGCGCCAGCAGCTTGGGGTATGGCTACACCTTC	CASSLGYGYTF
TRBJ2-5	TRBD2	.	TRBV29-1	TGCAGCGGTCTACTAGCGGGAGAAGGAGAGACCCAGTACTTC	CSGLLAGEGETQYF
TRBJ2-7	TRBD2	.	TRBV5-4	TGTGCCAGCAGCTTTGCGGGAGGGACCTACGAGCAGTACTTC	CASSFAGGTYEQYF
TRBJ1-3	.	.	TRBV27	TGTGCCAGCAGTTACACAGGCGCTGGAAACACCATATATTTT	CASSYTGAGNTIYF
TRBJ1-3	.	.	TRBV4-1	TGCGCCAGCCGGCGCGGGCCCGCAAGTGGAAACACCATATATTTT	CASRRGPASGNTIYF
TRBJ2-7	.	.	TRBV27	TGTGCCAGCAGTTTAACCTATCCTCAAATCGGCTACGAGCAGTACTTC	CASSLTYPQIGYEQYF